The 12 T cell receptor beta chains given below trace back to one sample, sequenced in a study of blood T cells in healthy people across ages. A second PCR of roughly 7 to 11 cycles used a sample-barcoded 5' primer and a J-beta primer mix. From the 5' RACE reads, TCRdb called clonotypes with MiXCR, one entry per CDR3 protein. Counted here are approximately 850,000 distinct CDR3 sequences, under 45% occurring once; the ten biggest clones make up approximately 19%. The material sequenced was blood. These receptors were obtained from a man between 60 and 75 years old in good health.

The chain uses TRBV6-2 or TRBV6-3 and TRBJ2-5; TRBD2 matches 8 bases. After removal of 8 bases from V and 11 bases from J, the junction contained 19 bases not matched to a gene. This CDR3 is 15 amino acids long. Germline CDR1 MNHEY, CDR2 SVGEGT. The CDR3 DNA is TGTGCCAGCGGTAGCCGGGGGGGTTCCAGTTATGAGCAGTACTTC. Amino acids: CASGSRGGSSYEQYF.

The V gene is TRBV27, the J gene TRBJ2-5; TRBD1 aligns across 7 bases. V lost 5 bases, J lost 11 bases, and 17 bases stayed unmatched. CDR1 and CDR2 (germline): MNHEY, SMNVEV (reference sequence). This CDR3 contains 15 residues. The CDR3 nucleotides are TGTGCCAGCAGTCCCCGGACAGGACCAGAGGGTGAGCAGTACTTC. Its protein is CASSPRTGPEGEQYF.

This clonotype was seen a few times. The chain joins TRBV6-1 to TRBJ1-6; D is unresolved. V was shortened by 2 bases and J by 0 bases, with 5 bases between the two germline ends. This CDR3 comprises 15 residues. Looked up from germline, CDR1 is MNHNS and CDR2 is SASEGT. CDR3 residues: CASSERSSYNSPLHF. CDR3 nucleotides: TGTGCCAGCAGTGAAAGAAGCTCCTATAATTCACCCCTCCACTTT.

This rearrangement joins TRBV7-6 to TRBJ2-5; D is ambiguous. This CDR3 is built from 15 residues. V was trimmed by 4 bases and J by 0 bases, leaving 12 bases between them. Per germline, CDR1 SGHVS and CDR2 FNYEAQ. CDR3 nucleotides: TGTGCCAGCAGCTCCCTCCACGCTGACCAAGAGACCCAGTACTTC. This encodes CASSSLHADQETQYF.

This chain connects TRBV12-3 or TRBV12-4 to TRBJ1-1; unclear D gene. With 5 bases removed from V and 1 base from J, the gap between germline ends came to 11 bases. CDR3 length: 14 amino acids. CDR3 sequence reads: CASSRFSQNTEAFF. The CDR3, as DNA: TGTGCCAGCAGTCGGTTCAGCCAGAACACTGAAGCTTTCTTT.

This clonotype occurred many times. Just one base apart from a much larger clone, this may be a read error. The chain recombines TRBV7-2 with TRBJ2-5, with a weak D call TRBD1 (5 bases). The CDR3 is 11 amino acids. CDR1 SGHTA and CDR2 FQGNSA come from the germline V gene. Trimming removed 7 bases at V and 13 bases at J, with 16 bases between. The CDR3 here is CASTLSAGLYF. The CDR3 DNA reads TGTGCCAGCACCCTATCGGCAGGGCTGTACTTC.

The CDR3 protein is CASSYVANSYEQYF. The CDR3 DNA reads as TGTGCCAGCAGTTACGTCGCCAACTCTTACGAGCAGTACTTC. The chain combines TRBV6-2 or TRBV6-3 with TRBJ2-7, with D unclear. The germline V gene encodes CDR1 MNHEY and CDR2 SVGEGT. Trimming removed 2 bases at V and 4 bases at J, with 12 bases between. The CDR3 has 14 amino acids.

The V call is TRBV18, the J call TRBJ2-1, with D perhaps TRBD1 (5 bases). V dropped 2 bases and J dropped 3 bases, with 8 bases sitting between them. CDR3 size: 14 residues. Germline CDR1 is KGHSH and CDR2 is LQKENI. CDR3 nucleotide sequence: TGTGCCAGCTCACCATACGACAGCTACAATGAGCAGTTCTTC. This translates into CASSPYDSYNEQFF.

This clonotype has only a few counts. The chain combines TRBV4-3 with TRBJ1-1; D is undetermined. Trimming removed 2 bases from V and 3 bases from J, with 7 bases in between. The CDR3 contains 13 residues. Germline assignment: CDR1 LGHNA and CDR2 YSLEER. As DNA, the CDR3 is TGCGCCAGCAGCCAAAAGACATACACTGAAGCTTTCTTT. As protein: CASSQKTYTEAFF.

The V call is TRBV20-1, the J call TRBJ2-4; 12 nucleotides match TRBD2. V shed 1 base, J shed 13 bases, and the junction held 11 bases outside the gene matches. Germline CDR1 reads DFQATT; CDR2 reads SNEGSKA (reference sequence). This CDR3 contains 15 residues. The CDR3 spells CSARGRGLAGLEQYF. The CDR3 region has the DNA TGCAGTGCTAGAGGTCGAGGACTAGCGGGGTTGGAGCAGTACTTC.

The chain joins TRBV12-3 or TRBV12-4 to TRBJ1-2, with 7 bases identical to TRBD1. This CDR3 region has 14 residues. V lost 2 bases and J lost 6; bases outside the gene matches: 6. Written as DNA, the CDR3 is TGTGCCAGCAGTTTAACCGGGACAGCTCATGGCTACACCTTC. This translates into CASSLTGTAHGYTF.

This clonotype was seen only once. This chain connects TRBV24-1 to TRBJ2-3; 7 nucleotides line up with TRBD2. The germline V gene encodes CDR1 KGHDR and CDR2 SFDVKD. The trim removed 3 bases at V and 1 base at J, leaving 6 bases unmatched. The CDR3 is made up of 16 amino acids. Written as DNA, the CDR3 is TGTGCCACCAGTGATCCAAAGGCGGGAGGCACAGATACGCAGTATTTT. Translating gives CATSDPKAGGTDTQYF.